These 10 T cell receptor beta chains originate from one sample sequenced in a study of blood T cell repertoires in COVID-19 (dated by TCRdb to about 2020). The library was generated by the immunoSEQ multiplex PCR assay. The table was pulled from immuneACCESS by TCRdb, which kept in-frame rearrangements only. Such tables lose some clones; where checked, under half of the loss comes from unresolved V genes, and the rest has no known cause. Here the sample has about 150,000 clones; around 82% occur a single time. The ten largest clonotypes hold roughly 20% of the sample. The material sequenced was peripheral blood. Receptors were obtained from a woman between 65 and 79 years old who had recovered from COVID-19.

The chain carries TRBV28 and TRBJ1-2; the match to TRBD1 covers 8 bases. The CDR3 totals 13 residues. The trim removed 6 bases at V and 6 bases at J, leaving 6 bases unmatched. CDR1 and CDR2 from the germline V gene are MDHEN and SYDVKM. For the CDR3, the DNA is TGTGCCAGCAGCCCGGACAGGGTGGATGGCTACACCTTC. This translates into CASSPDRVDGYTF.

This clone has more than one count but fewer than ten. This chain joins TRBV5-1 and TRBJ1-4, with TRBD1 as a possible D gene (5 bases). V shed 7 bases and J shed 3 bases, with 10 bases lying between them. From germline, CDR1 is SGHRS and CDR2 YFSETQ. CDR3 length: 13 amino acids. The CDR3 region is CASGGAPNEKLFF. Here the CDR3 DNA reads TGCGCCAGCGGTGGGGCGCCTAATGAAAAACTGTTTTTT.

This clone was counted once. CDR3 in amino acids: CASRDRSSYEQYF. In nucleotides, the CDR3 is TGCGCCAGCCGGGACAGAAGCTCCTACGAGCAGTACTTC. The rearrangement joins TRBV5-1 to TRBJ2-7; 7 nucleotides line up with TRBD1. V was clipped by 7 bases and J by 0 bases; unmatched bases: 4. Germline CDR1 and CDR2: SGHRS and YFSETQ. This CDR3 contains 13 residues.

The V gene is TRBV28, the J gene TRBJ2-7, with no clear D. Trimming removed 1 base at V and 5 bases at J, with 6 bases between. The germline gives CDR1 MDHEN, CDR2 SYDVKM. The CDR3 has 12 amino acids. The CDR3 spells CASSLSPNEQYF. The CDR3 DNA sequence: TGTGCCAGCAGTTTATCCCCCAACGAGCAGTACTTC.

V usage is TRBV2 and J usage is TRBJ1-1; 9 bases are a match to TRBD1. V lost 9 bases, J lost 0 bases, and 2 bases stayed unmatched. The V gene's germline CDR1 is SNHLY and CDR2 FYNNEI. This CDR3 region has 13 residues. DNA for the CDR3: TGTGCCAGGCGGACAGGGGTGAACACTGAAGCTTTCTTT. This translates into CARRTGVNTEAFF. The full variable domain, its missing parts supplied by reference TRBV2 and TRBJ1-1, is EPEVTQTPSHQVTQMGQEVILRCVPISNHLYFYWYRQILGQKVEFLVSFYNNEISEKSEIFDDQFSVERPDGSNFTLKIRSTKLEDSAMYFCARRTGVNTEAFFGQGTRLTVV.

The chain couples TRBV5-1 to TRBJ1-2; 7 nucleotides match TRBD1. Trimming removed 4 bases from V and 4 bases from J; junction bases left unmatched: 4. CDR1 SGHRS and CDR2 YFSETQ come from the germline V gene. The CDR3 is made up of 13 amino acids. CDR3 sequence reads: CASSGDRAYGYTF. The CDR3 nucleotides are TGCGCCAGCAGCGGTGACAGGGCCTATGGCTACACCTTC.

V usage is TRBV6-5 and J usage is TRBJ1-5; possible D gene TRBD1, 5 bases. Trimming removed 7 bases from V and 11 bases from J, with 18 bases in between. Germline V gene lookup returns CDR1 MNHEY and CDR2 SVGAGI. The length of the CDR3 is 13 residues. The chain's CDR3 is CASMGGATGAQHF. In DNA form, the CDR3 reads TGTGCCAGCATGGGCGGGGCCACCGGGGCCCAGCATTTT.

This clone appeared many times. The chain carries TRBV3-1 (or the pseudogene TRBV3-2) and TRBJ2-4, with a weak D call TRBD1 (6 bases). Germline V gene data show CDR1 as LGHDT and CDR2 as YNNKEL (reference sequence). This CDR3 is 12 amino acids long. The V gene lost 4 bases and the J gene lost 12 bases, with 13 bases spanning the gap. DNA for the CDR3: TGTGCCAGCAGCCCCGACCGACAGGCTCAGTACTTC. Translating it yields CASSPDRQAQYF.

This clone was counted only a few times. The chain carries TRBV27 and TRBJ2-7; D remains unclear. The length of the CDR3 is 14 residues. The germline V and J ends were trimmed by 4 bases and 0 bases, with 10 bases remaining between them. The germline V gene encodes CDR1 MNHEY and CDR2 SMNVEV (reference sequence). The CDR3 sequence is CASSWAAHSYEQYF. CDR3 nucleotides: TGTGCCAGCAGTTGGGCAGCCCACTCCTACGAGCAGTACTTC.

This rearrangement joins TRBV7-2 to TRBJ1-4, with D possibly being TRBD1 (5 bases). The CDR3 totals 14 residues. V gave up 0 bases and J gave up 8 bases, with 10 bases separating them. CDR1 SGHTA and CDR2 FQGNSA come from the germline V gene. Written as DNA, the CDR3 is TGTGCCAGCAGCTTAGCCGGCTGGGGCGAAAAACTGTTTTTT. This gives the protein CASSLAGWGEKLFF.